This entry is about one T cell receptor beta chain. Its specificity is not known. The patients all showed relapse after autologous stem cell transplantation, while their brentuximab vedotin exposure varied. Reported best responses ranged across complete response, partial response or progressive disease. Per germline, CDR1 KGHSH and CDR2 LQKENI. With 4 bases removed from V and 3 bases from J, the gap between germline ends came to 12 bases. The CDR3 contains 14 residues. Method: immunoSEQ multiplex PCR; TCRdb's copy keeps in-frame clones and lacks some. Of about 110,000 clones in the sample, roughly nine tenths were seen once. This entry is derived from a study of PD-1 blockade in classical Hodgkin lymphoma. Study details: Intravenous infusions of nivolumab 3 mg/kg reached patients every 2 weeks.

Study findings and constraints: Those achieving complete response showed baseline diversity like newly diagnosed patients. At C4D1, TCR diversity had climbed significantly for CD4+ cells, though not for CD8+ cells.

The rearrangement joins TRBV18 to TRBJ1-1, with unresolved D. The TCR comes from a human donor with classical Hodgkin lymphoma. Material: peripheral blood mononuclear cells (PBMCs), obtained before the second cycle of nivolumab. CDR3 in DNA: TGTGCCAGCTCACATACGGCCGATGACACTGAAGCTTTCTTT. Translation: CASSHTADDTEAFF. The variable domain in full, with the rest retrieved from reference TRBV18 and TRBJ1-1, is NAGVMQNPRHLVRRRGQEARLRCSPMKGHSHVYWYRQLPEEGLKFMVYLQKENIIDESGMPKERFSAEFPKEGPSILRIQQVVRGDSAAYFCASSHTADDTEAFFGQGTRLTVV.